This T cell receptor (beta chain) derives from a study of CD8 T cells in Susac syndrome. Germline V gene lookup returns CDR1 SEHNR and CDR2 FQNEAQ (reference sequence). The ends lost 2 bases at V and 10 bases at J; junction bases unmatched: 11. The CDR3 contains 15 residues. Random hexamers served to reverse transcribe about 0.5 to 1 ug RNA. Each CDR3 protein is one row after TCRdb ran MiXCR on the immunoSEQ multiplex PCR reads. The table includes about 140,000 distinct CDR3 sequences, 85% to 95% detected once. This TCR was recovered from a human donor in good health. Material: CD8+ T cells from PBMCs. This chain joins TRBV7-9 and TRBJ2-1; TRBD2 aligns across 7 bases. The chain's CDR3 is CASSLSGSGNTEQFF. The CDR3 nucleotides are TGTGCCAGCAGCTTATCAGGGAGCGGGAATACCGAGCAGTTCTTC. Drawing the rest from reference TRBV7-9 and TRBJ2-1, the complete variable domain is DTGVSQNPRHKITKRGQNVTFRCDPISEHNRLYWYRQTLGQGPEFLTYFQNEAQLEKSRLLSDRFSAERPKGSFSTLEIQRTEQGDSAMYLCASSLSGSGNTEQFFGPGTRLTVL.